These T cell receptor beta chains were read from a single sample in a study of blood T cell repertoires in COVID-19. The repertoire was sequenced with immunoSEQ multiplex PCR; TCRdb's copy has only in-frame clones and lacks some. In the table there are about 220,000 clones, 80% of which are singletons. The specimen sequenced was peripheral blood. The origin of the receptors is a woman in her seventies with acute or convalescent COVID-19. Both conserved end residues are part of each CDR3. Fields, in order: J gene, V gene, clone size, D gene, CDR3 DNA, CDR3 protein. A D gene is named only where the DNA matches it firmly. The size of a clone is reported for some rows only, either as once, few or many, or as a class for expanded clones.

TRBJ1-1	TRBV7-9	NA	NA	TGTGCCAGCAGCTTAGGAGCAGGGGTCGGCTTTACTGAAGCTTTCTTT	CASSLGAGVGFTEAFF
TRBJ1-6	TRBV6-6	NA	TRBD1	TGTGCCAGCAGTGCTACAGGGGGCGATAATTCACCCCTCCACTTT	CASSATGGDNSPLHF
TRBJ2-5	TRBV27	NA	TRBD2	TGTGCCAGCAGCTCTGGGACTAGCGGGGGGGCCTCCCAAGAGACCCAGTACTTC	CASSSGTSGGASQETQYF
TRBJ2-1	TRBV7-2	NA	TRBD1	TGTGCCAGCAGCTCCAATCGACAGGGGGTTTCCTACAATGAGCAGTTCTTC	CASSSNRQGVSYNEQFF
TRBJ2-5	TRBV7-2	few	NA	TGTGCCAGCAGCTTAGGAGGGTTCGGGGAGACCCAGTACTTC	CASSLGGFGETQYF
TRBJ2-1	TRBV5-5	NA	NA	TGTGCCAGCAGCTTCGGTACAGGTCTAAGCTCCTACAATGAGCAGTTCTTC	CASSFGTGLSSYNEQFF
TRBJ1-5	TRBV6-5	NA	NA	TGTGCCAGCAGTCCCCTTGGGGGCAGACGGCAGCCCCAGCATTTT	CASSPLGGRRQPQHF
TRBJ1-4	TRBV4-2	NA	TRBD1	TGTGCCAGCAGAGAAGGGGACAGGGCGCCCGAAAAACTGTTTTTT	CASREGDRAPEKLFF
TRBJ1-6	TRBV19	NA	TRBD1	TGTGCCAGTAGTATAAGGGGGCAGGTTAATTCACCCCTCCACTTT	CASSIRGQVNSPLHF
TRBJ2-4	TRBV29-1	NA	TRBD1	TGCAGCGTCCGGACAGGGGGGGACAAAAACATTCAGTACTTC	CSVRTGGDKNIQYF
TRBJ2-3	TRBV23-1	NA	TRBD2	TGCGCCAGCAGTCAATCTAGCGGGGGGGCAGATACGCAGTATTTT	CASSQSSGGADTQYF
TRBJ1-5	TRBV7-9	NA	NA	TGTGCCAGCAGCTTAGCGCGAGATCAGCCCCAGCATTTT	CASSLARDQPQHF
TRBJ2-2	TRBV6-5	NA	NA	TGTGCCAGCAGTTTAGTGGTCATCACCGGGGAGCTGTTTTTT	CASSLVVITGELFF
TRBJ2-4	TRBV5-1	NA	NA	TGCGCCAGCAGCTTGGAGCCAGCCAAAAACATTCAGTACTTC	CASSLEPAKNIQYF
TRBJ1-2	TRBV4-1	NA	NA	TGCGCCAGCAGCCAGATACAGACTACCCTAGTTGGTAACTATGGCTACACCTTC	CASSQIQTTLVGNYGYTF
TRBJ2-1	TRBV5-4	NA	NA	TGTGCCAGCAGCTCAGGACAGCTTGACAATGAGCAGTTCTTC	CASSSGQLDNEQFF
TRBJ1-1	TRBV2	NA	NA	TGTGCCAGCAGTGAGGGGAGGGATACTGAAGCTTTCTTT	CASSEGRDTEAFF
TRBJ1-2	TRBV18	NA	TRBD1	TGTGCCAGCTCACCAAGCGACAGGGTGGCCGGCTACACCTTC	CASSPSDRVAGYTF
TRBJ2-1	TRBV18	NA	NA	TGTGCCAGCTCACCAAGATACCGGACAGGGAGGGACAATGAGCAGTTCTTC	CASSPRYRTGRDNEQFF
TRBJ1-1	TRBV7-2	NA	NA	TGTGCCAGCAGCCCCCGGAGGAACACTGAAGCTTTCTTT	CASSPRRNTEAFF
TRBJ2-5	TRBV6-5	NA	NA	TGTGCCAGCAGAAGGGGGGGCCACGGGGAGACCCAGTACTTC	CASRRGGHGETQYF
TRBJ2-5	TRBV10-2	NA	TRBD2	TGCGCCAGCAGTGCTTCTAGCGGCCAAGAGACCCAGTACTTC	CASSASSGQETQYF
TRBJ2-3	TRBV25-1	NA	NA	TGTGCCAGCAGTGAAGGGGGGACGACAGATACGCAGTATTTT	CASSEGGTTDTQYF
TRBJ1-2	TRBV5-5	NA	TRBD1	TGTGCCAGCAGCCTCGTCGGACAGGGGGCGGACTATGGCTACACCTTC	CASSLVGQGADYGYTF
TRBJ2-2	TRBV7-6	once	NA	TGTGCCAGCAGCCACTCCGCCGGCAGGGGCGCCGGGGAGCTGTTTTTT	CASSHSAGRGAGELFF
TRBJ2-3	TRBV5-6	NA	TRBD1	TGTGCCAGCAGCCTGGACAGGGGTACAGATACGCAGTATTTT	CASSLDRGTDTQYF
TRBJ2-1	TRBV5-6	NA	TRBD2	TGTGCCAGCAGCGGAAGAGCGGGGCAACACAATGAGCAGTTCTTC	CASSGRAGQHNEQFF
TRBJ1-4	TRBV7-8	NA	NA	TGTGCCAGCAGCTTAGCAATGGGGGGGGCCGAACTGTTTTTT	CASSLAMGGAELFF
TRBJ1-1	TRBV3-1/TRBV3-2	NA	NA	TGTGCCAGCAGCCAGGTTGAGGGAAAGACTGAAGCTTTCTTT	CASSQVEGKTEAFF
TRBJ2-5	TRBV15	NA	TRBD1	TGTGCCACCAGCAGGGACAGGGGGCCGGAGACCCAGTACTTC	CATSRDRGPETQYF
TRBJ2-3	TRBV3-1/TRBV3-2	NA	NA	TGTGCCAGCAGCTTCGGACAGACAGATACGCAGTATTTT	CASSFGQTDTQYF
TRBJ2-3	TRBV19	NA	TRBD2	TGTGCCAGTGCGCCTAGCGGGGGCTCAGGGGATACGCAGTATTTT	CASAPSGGSGDTQYF
TRBJ1-2	TRBV29-1	few	NA	TGCAGCGTTGAATTGGCGACAGAGCAAGTCTCTGGCTACACCTTC	CSVELATEQVSGYTF
TRBJ1-4	TRBV7-2	once	NA	TGTGCCAGCAGCTTAGCCTCACAGGGATCTGAAAAACTGTTTTTT	CASSLASQGSEKLFF
TRBJ1-2	TRBV3-1/TRBV3-2	once	TRBD1	TGTGCCAGCAGCCAAAGGGGACAGGGTGCTTGGGGCTACACCTTC	CASSQRGQGAWGYTF